Below are 31 T cell receptor beta chains sequenced from a single sample in a study of T cell responses to AZD1222 COVID-19 vaccine. The assay was immunoSEQ multiplex PCR, and TCRdb's table has in-frame clones only and misses some. The table has 110,000 to 150,000 clones, just under 95% seen once. The source material was peripheral blood, sampled on day 0 of AZD1222 vaccination. The receptors were sampled from an adult in good health.

The chain joins TRBV19 to TRBJ1-5; the match to TRBD1 covers 9 bases. The V gene's germline CDR1 is LNHDA and CDR2 SQIVND (reference sequence). CDR3 length: 14 amino acids. V lost 6 bases and J lost 5; bases outside the gene matches: 5. CDR3 bases: TGTGCCAGTAGCCTACACAGGGGGCATCAGCCCCAGCATTTT. This translates into CASSLHRGHQPQHF.

The chain couples TRBV24-1 to TRBJ1-1, with D possibly matching TRBD1 (6 bases). The CDR3 covers 16 residues. The V and J ends lost 2 bases and 4 bases respectively, with 16 bases between them. Germline V gene lookup returns CDR1 KGHDR and CDR2 SFDVKD. In nucleotides, the CDR3 is TGTGCCACCAGTGATTCAGCACAGGGATCCGGCACTGAAGCTTTCTTT. Translated: CATSDSAQGSGTEAFF.

The chain recombines TRBV5-6 with TRBJ1-4; 11 nucleotides align to TRBD1. V trimming: 4 bases; J trimming: 8 bases; junction bases outside the gene matches: 4. CDR1 SGHDT and CDR2 YYEEEE come from the germline V gene. The CDR3 contains 14 residues. The CDR3 reads CASSPGQGGEKLFF. DNA for the CDR3: TGTGCCAGCAGCCCGGGACAGGGGGGAGAAAAACTGTTTTTT.

Here the CDR3 reads CASSWGGYTGELFF. The CDR3 region has the DNA TGTGCCAGCTCCTGGGGAGGATACACCGGGGAGCTGTTTTTT. The V and J genes are TRBV7-2 and TRBJ2-2, with D tentatively TRBD2 (6 bases). V was trimmed by 8 bases and J by 3 bases, leaving 13 bases between them. This CDR3 comprises 14 residues. Germline loops: CDR1 SGHTA, CDR2 FQGNSA.

The chain carries TRBV29-1 and TRBJ2-1; 7 bases align to TRBD2. The CDR3 has 14 residues. From germline, CDR1 is SQVTM and CDR2 ANQGSEA. V shed 7 bases and J 0 bases; nucleotides not matched to a gene: 6. CDR3: CSGWGGSSYNEQFF. The CDR3 bases are TGCAGCGGGTGGGGCGGGAGCTCCTACAATGAGCAGTTCTTC.

The rearrangement joins TRBV5-1 to TRBJ2-5; D uncertain. V dropped 0 bases and J dropped 1 base, with 13 bases sitting between them. The CDR3 is made up of 16 amino acids. Germline loops: CDR1 SGHRS, CDR2 YFSETQ. In DNA, the CDR3 is TGCGCCAGCAGCTTGGCGAGTCCCCCAAGCCAAGAGACCCAGTACTTC. Translated, it gives CASSLASPPSQETQYF.

The CDR3 loop is CASSFKPEASYNEQFF. The CDR3 region has the DNA TGCGCCAGCAGCTTCAAACCAGAAGCCTCCTACAATGAGCAGTTCTTC. The chain couples TRBV5-1 to TRBJ2-1; D remains unclear. CDR1 is SGHRS, CDR2 YFSETQ, per germline. This CDR3 is built from 16 residues. Trimming pared 2 bases from V and 0 bases from J, leaving 12 bases between.

The chain combines TRBV5-6 with TRBJ1-5; maybe TRBD1 (6 bases). This CDR3 has 13 amino acids. Germline V gene lookup returns CDR1 SGHDT and CDR2 YYEEEE. Deletions cut 0 bases from V and 8 bases from J, with 9 bases between. CDR3 protein: CASSLERGKPQHF. As DNA, the CDR3 is TGTGCCAGCAGCTTGGAAAGGGGGAAGCCCCAGCATTTT.

J is TRBJ2-7 and V is TRBV7-9; D may match TRBD1 or TRBD2 (7 bases each). This CDR3 spans 15 amino acids. The germline CDR1 and CDR2 sequences are SEHNR and FQNEAQ (reference sequence). V was cut by 3 bases and J by 0 bases, with 12 bases left in between. The CDR3 DNA reads as TGTGCCAGCAGCTTCGACAGGGACTACTCCTACGAGCAGTACTTC. Its translation: CASSFDRDYSYEQYF.

The V gene is TRBV27, the J gene TRBJ1-4; the D gene is possibly TRBD1 (5 bases). V was cut by 4 bases and J by 8 bases, with 14 bases left in between. Germline V gives CDR1 MNHEY, CDR2 SMNVEV (reference sequence). This CDR3 is built from 14 residues. The DNA of the CDR3 is TGTGCCAGCAGTTCGGGACGGCTAGGGGAAAAACTGTTTTTT. Encoded protein: CASSSGRLGEKLFF.

The rearrangement joins TRBV3-1 (or the pseudogene TRBV3-2) to TRBJ2-5, with 8 nucleotides matching TRBD1. From germline, CDR1 is LGHDT and CDR2 YNNKEL (reference sequence). The length of the CDR3 is 15 residues. With 3 bases clipped from V and 9 bases from J, the junction kept 12 bases outside the gene matches. The CDR3 spells CASSQQGQVGGAQYF. Here the CDR3 DNA reads TGTGCCAGCAGCCAGCAGGGACAGGTCGGTGGGGCCCAGTACTTC.

This chain links TRBV5-6 with TRBJ1-2; 9 nucleotides agree with TRBD1. There are 17 residues in the CDR3. Per germline, CDR1 SGHDT and CDR2 YYEEEE. Germline trimming cut 4 bases from V and 3 bases from J; bases unmatched to any gene: 13. The CDR3 DNA follows: TGTGCCAGCAGCGGTGACAGGGGGGCGCCAGGCTACTATGGCTACACCTTC. Amino acid sequence: CASSGDRGAPGYYGYTF.

The chain has TRBV6-5 and TRBJ1-5, with unresolved D. Germline assignment: CDR1 MNHEY and CDR2 SVGAGI. This CDR3 spans 12 amino acids. V shed 6 bases and J shed 6 bases, with 9 bases lying between them. The CDR3 loop is CASRYSVQPQHF. CDR3 sequence (DNA): TGTGCCAGCAGGTACAGCGTTCAGCCCCAGCATTTT.

The rearrangement links TRBV6-5 to TRBJ1-5, with no clear D. Germline V gives CDR1 MNHEY, CDR2 SVGAGI. CDR3 length: 13 residues. Deletions cut 6 bases from V and 9 bases from J, with 15 bases between. CDR3 DNA: TGTGCCAGCAGACAGTCGCTCGATCTGCCCCAGCATTTT. This sequence encodes CASRQSLDLPQHF.

The chain carries TRBV5-5 and TRBJ1-1; D is perhaps TRBD1 (6 bases). Germline CDR1 is SGHKS and CDR2 is YYEKEE (reference sequence). This CDR3 region has 14 residues. Trimming cost V 4 bases and J 4 bases, with 14 bases left between them. Here the CDR3 DNA reads TGTGCCAGCAGCACGAGGACAGTTGGCACTGAAGCTTTCTTT. This codes for CASSTRTVGTEAFF.

This clone was seen only a few times. The genes are TRBV5-8 and TRBJ2-1, with D uncertain. The CDR3 has 13 amino acids. The germline V and J ends were trimmed by 1 base and 5 bases, with 7 bases remaining between them. CDR1 is SGHTS, CDR2 YDEGEE, per germline. As DNA, the CDR3 is TGTGCCAGCAGCTTGAGGACGGACAATGAGCAGTTCTTC. This encodes CASSLRTDNEQFF.

The chain is built from TRBV5-1 and TRBJ1-1, with 9 bases aligning to TRBD1. This CDR3 spans 15 amino acids. The J segment lost 4 bases and the V segment lost 3 bases, leaving 7 bases of the junction unmatched. Per germline, CDR1 SGHRS and CDR2 YFSETQ. CDR3 protein: CASSSQGAGSTEAFF. CDR3 sequence (DNA): TGCGCCAGCAGCTCACAGGGGGCTGGGAGCACTGAAGCTTTCTTT.

The CDR3 DNA is TGTGCCAGCAGCGTAGCCGCGGGACTAGCGAGCACCGGGGAGCTGTTTTTT. Translated: CASSVAAGLASTGELFF. This sequence joins TRBV9 and TRBJ2-2; the match to TRBD2 covers 10 bases. The CDR3 totals 17 residues. V shed 0 bases and J 4 bases; nucleotides not matched to a gene: 6. Germline values: CDR1 SGDLS, CDR2 YYNGEE. Drawing the rest from reference TRBV9 and TRBJ2-2, the complete variable domain is DSGVTQTPKHLITATGQRVTLRCSPRSGDLSVYWYQQSLDQGLQFLIQYYNGEERAKGNILERFSAQQFPDLHSELNLSSLELGDSALYFCASSVAAGLASTGELFFGEGSRLTVL.

This rearrangement joins TRBV7-2 to TRBJ2-7, with no clear D. CDR3 length: 15 amino acids. Germline V lookup: CDR1 SGHTA, CDR2 FQGNSA. V was trimmed by 1 base and J by 3 bases, leaving 13 bases between them. The CDR3, as DNA: TGTGCCAGCAGCTTAGTGGCCACGGGTATCTACGAGCAGTACTTC. Its translation is CASSLVATGIYEQYF.

The J gene is TRBJ1-1, the V gene TRBV12-3 or TRBV12-4, with unresolved D. Deletions cut 3 bases from V and 6 bases from J, with 8 bases between. The length of the CDR3 is 12 residues. CDR3 region: CASSFVAAEAFF. DNA for the CDR3: TGTGCCAGCAGTTTTGTCGCGGCTGAAGCTTTCTTT.

With respect to this clone: This sample includes further DNA sequences coding for the same CDR3. The chain employs TRBV5-1 and TRBJ1-1; D perhaps matches TRBD1 (5 bases). Germline loops: CDR1 SGHRS, CDR2 YFSETQ. CDR3 length: 14 residues. Trimming stripped 0 bases from V and 0 bases from J, with 6 bases between. CDR3 residues: CASSLEGMNTEAFF. Written as DNA, the CDR3 is TGCGCCAGCAGCTTGGAGGGGATGAACACTGAAGCTTTCTTT.

V is TRBV28 and J is TRBJ1-2; D is uncertain. V lost 3 bases and J 0 bases, leaving 5 bases between the germline ends. The CDR3 is made up of 13 amino acids. Per germline, CDR1 MDHEN and CDR2 SYDVKM. The CDR3 here is CASSLETNYGYTF. DNA of the CDR3: TGTGCCAGCAGTTTGGAAACTAACTATGGCTACACCTTC.

This rearrangement joins TRBV28 to TRBJ1-1; D not resolved. This CDR3 contains 15 residues. V lost 6 bases and J lost 3, with 17 bases in between. Germline V gives CDR1 MDHEN, CDR2 SYDVKM. CDR3: CASRMNPLVDTEAFF. In DNA form, the CDR3 reads TGTGCCAGCAGGATGAACCCGCTAGTGGACACTGAAGCTTTCTTT.

J is TRBJ2-7 and V is TRBV3-1 (or the pseudogene TRBV3-2), with D perhaps matching TRBD2 (5 bases). V lost 2 bases to trimming and J lost 5 bases, with 13 bases between them. CDR3 length: 14 amino acids. Germline CDR1 reads LGHDT; CDR2 reads YNNKEL (reference sequence). CDR3 sequence reads: CASSQLRALHEQYF. Here the CDR3 DNA reads TGTGCCAGCAGCCAATTGAGGGCGCTCCACGAGCAGTACTTC.

This chain connects TRBV3-1 (or the pseudogene TRBV3-2) to TRBJ1-4, with D uncertain. Germline V lookup: CDR1 LGHDT, CDR2 YNNKEL (reference sequence). V lost 0 bases and J lost 6, with 14 bases in between. The CDR3 is 16 residues long. The CDR3 reads CASSQDGRRVDEKLFF. CDR3 bases: TGTGCCAGCAGCCAAGATGGAAGGAGGGTGGATGAAAAACTGTTTTTT.

This chain uses TRBV28 with TRBJ1-1, with D perhaps matching TRBD1 (5 bases). The CDR3 is 15 residues long. Trimming removed 4 bases at V and 5 bases at J, with 17 bases between. From germline, CDR1 is MDHEN and CDR2 SYDVKM. The CDR3 DNA sequence: TGTGCCAGCAGTTCTGGCGGGACGGCCGGAACTGAAGCTTTCTTT. Amino acid sequence: CASSSGGTAGTEAFF.

In nucleotides, the CDR3 is TGTGCCAGCAGCACCCCGGACCGTAATGAGCAGTTCTTC. This sequence encodes CASSTPDRNEQFF. The chain is built from TRBV7-3 and TRBJ2-1, with D unclear. V shed 5 bases and J shed 7 bases, with 12 bases lying between them. This CDR3 region has 13 residues. The germline V gene has CDR1 SGHTA and CDR2 FQGTGA.

The chain links TRBV2 to TRBJ2-7, with D possibly matching TRBD1 (5 bases). This CDR3 comprises 15 residues. CDR1 SNHLY and CDR2 FYNNEI come from the germline V gene. Trimming pared 0 bases from V and 2 bases from J, leaving 11 bases between. DNA of the CDR3: TGTGCCAGCAGTGAAGCAAGGGCAGGGACCTACGAGCAGTACTTC. It translates to CASSEARAGTYEQYF.

The rearrangement uses TRBV7-9 and TRBJ2-2, with D possibly TRBD2 on 7 matching bases. CDR1 and CDR2 from the germline V gene are SEHNR and FQNEAQ (reference sequence). The CDR3 extends over 15 amino acids. Trimming took off 5 bases at V and 3 bases at J, with 13 bases between the two ends. The CDR3 protein is CASSLRGGDTGELFF. The CDR3 region has the DNA TGTGCCAGCAGCCTCAGAGGGGGGGACACCGGGGAGCTGTTTTTT.

CDR3: CASSLGPGNEQYF. In DNA, the CDR3 is TGCGCCAGCAGCTTGGGACCCGGGAACGAGCAGTACTTC. This chain joins TRBV5-1 and TRBJ2-7; D perhaps matches TRBD2 (5 bases). Deletions cut 0 bases from V and 5 bases from J, with 9 bases between. The CDR3 runs to 13 residues. Germline V gene sequence: CDR1 SGHRS, CDR2 YFSETQ.

The table lists this clone with a count of one. The V call is TRBV10-1, the J call TRBJ1-1, with unresolved D. The CDR3 has 13 residues. Trimming took off 6 bases at V and 1 base at J, with 9 bases between the two ends. The germline V gene has CDR1 WNHNN and CDR2 SYGVQD (reference sequence). CDR3 bases: TGCGCCAGCAGCCCCGACCCGAACACTGAAGCTTTCTTT. Amino acid sequence: CASSPDPNTEAFF.